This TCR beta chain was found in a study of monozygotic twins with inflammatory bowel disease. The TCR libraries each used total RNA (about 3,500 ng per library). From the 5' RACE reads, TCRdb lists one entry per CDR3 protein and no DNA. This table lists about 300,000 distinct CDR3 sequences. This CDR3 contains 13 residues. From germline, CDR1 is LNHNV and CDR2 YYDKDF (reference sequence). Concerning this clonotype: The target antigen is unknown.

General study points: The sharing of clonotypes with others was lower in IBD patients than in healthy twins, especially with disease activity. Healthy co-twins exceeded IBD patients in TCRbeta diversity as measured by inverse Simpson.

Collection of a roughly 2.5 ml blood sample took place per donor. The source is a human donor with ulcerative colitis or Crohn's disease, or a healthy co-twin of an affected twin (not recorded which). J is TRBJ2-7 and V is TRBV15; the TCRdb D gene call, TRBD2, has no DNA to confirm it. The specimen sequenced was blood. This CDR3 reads CATSARAGGEQYF. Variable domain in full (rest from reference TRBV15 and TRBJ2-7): DAMVIQNPRYQVTQFGKPVTLSCSQTLNHNVMYWYQQKSSQAPKLLFHYYDKDFNNEADTPDNFQSRRPNTSFCFLDIRSPGLGDTAMYLCATSARAGGEQYFGPGTRLTVT.